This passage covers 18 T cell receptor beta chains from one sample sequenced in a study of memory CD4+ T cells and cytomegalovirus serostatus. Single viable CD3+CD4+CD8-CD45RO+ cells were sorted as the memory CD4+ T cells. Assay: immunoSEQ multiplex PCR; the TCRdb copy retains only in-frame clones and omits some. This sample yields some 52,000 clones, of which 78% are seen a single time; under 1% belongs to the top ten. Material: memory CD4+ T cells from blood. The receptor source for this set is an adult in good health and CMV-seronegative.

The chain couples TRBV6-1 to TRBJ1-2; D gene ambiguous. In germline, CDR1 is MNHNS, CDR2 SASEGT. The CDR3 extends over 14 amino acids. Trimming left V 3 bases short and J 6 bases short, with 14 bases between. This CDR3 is CASSEGAPTDGYTF. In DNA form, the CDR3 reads TGTGCCAGCAGTGAGGGAGCCCCAACGGATGGCTACACCTTC.

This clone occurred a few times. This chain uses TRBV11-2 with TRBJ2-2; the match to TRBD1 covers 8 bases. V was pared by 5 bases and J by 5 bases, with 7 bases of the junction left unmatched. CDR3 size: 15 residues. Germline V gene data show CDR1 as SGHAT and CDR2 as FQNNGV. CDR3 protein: CASSNRQGFTGELFF. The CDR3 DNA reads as TGTGCCAGCAGCAACCGACAGGGGTTTACCGGGGAGCTGTTTTTT.

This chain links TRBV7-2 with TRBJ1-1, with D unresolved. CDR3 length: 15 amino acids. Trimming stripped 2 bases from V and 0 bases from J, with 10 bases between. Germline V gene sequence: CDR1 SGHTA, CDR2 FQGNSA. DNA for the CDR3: TGTGCCAGCAGCTTAATAATAGGGCTGAACACTGAAGCTTTCTTT. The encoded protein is CASSLIIGLNTEAFF.

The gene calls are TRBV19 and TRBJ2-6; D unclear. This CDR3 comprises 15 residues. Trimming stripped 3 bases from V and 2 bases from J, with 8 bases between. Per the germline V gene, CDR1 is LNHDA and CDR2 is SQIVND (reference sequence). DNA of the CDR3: TGTGCCAGTAGTATGCCTTTAACTGGGGCCAACGTCCTGACTTTC. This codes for CASSMPLTGANVLTF.

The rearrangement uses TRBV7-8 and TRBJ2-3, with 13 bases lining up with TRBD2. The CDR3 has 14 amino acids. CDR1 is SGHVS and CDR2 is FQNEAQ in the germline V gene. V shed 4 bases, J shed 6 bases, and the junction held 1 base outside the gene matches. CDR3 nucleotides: TGTGCCAGCAGCTCGGGACTAGCGGGGGATACGCAGTATTTT. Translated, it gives CASSSGLAGDTQYF.

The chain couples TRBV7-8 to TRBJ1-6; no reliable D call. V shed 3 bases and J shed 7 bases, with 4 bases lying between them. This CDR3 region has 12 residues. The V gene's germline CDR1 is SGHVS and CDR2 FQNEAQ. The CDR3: CASSFANSPLHF. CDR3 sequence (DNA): TGTGCCAGCAGCTTCGCCAATTCACCCCTCCACTTT.

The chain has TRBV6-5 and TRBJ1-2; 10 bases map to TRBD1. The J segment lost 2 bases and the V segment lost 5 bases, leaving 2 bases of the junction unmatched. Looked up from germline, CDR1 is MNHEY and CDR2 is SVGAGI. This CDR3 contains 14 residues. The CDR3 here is CASSKDRGNYGYTF. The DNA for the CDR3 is TGTGCCAGCAGTAAGGACAGGGGGAACTATGGCTACACCTTC.

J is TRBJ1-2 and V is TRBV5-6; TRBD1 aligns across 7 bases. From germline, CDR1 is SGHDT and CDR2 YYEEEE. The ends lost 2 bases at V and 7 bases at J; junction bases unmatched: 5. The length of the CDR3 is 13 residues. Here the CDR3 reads CASSFDRVGGYTF. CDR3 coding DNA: TGTGCCAGCAGCTTCGACAGGGTGGGTGGCTACACCTTC. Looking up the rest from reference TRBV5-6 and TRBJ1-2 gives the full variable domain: DAGVTQSPTHLIKTRGQQVTLRCSPKSGHDTVSWYQQALGQGPQFIFQYYEEEERQRGNFPDRFSGHQFPNYSSELNVNALLLGDSALYLCASSFDRVGGYTFGSGTRLTVV.

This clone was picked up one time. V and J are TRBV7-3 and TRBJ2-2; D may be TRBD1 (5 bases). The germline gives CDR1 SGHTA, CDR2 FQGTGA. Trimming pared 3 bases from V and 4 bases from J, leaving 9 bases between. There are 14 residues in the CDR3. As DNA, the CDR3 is TGTGCCAGCAGCTTGCAGGGATCCACCGGGGAGCTGTTTTTT. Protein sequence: CASSLQGSTGELFF.

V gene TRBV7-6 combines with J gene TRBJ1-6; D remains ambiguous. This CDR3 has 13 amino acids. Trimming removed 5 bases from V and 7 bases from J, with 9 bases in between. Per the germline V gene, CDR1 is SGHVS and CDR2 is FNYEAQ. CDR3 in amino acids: CASSISGNSPLHF. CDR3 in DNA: TGTGCCAGCAGCATTAGCGGAAATTCACCCCTCCACTTT.

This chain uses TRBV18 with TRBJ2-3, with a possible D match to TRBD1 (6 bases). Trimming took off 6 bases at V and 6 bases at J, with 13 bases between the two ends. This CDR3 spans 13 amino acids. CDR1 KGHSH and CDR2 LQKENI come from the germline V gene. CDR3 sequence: CASSRGQVDTQYF. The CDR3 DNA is TGTGCCAGCTCTCGGGGACAAGTGGATACGCAGTATTTT.

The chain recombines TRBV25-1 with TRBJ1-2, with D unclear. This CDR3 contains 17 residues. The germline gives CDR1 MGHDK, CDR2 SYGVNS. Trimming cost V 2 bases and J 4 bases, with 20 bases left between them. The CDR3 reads CASSETHARGRPYGYTF. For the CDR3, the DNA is TGTGCCAGCAGTGAAACTCACGCCCGAGGACGGCCCTATGGCTACACCTTC.

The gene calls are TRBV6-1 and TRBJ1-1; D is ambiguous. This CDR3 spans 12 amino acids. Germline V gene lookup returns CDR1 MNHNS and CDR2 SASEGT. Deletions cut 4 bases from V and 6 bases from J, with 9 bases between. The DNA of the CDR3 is TGTGCCAGCAGTGGCCCCTCTTCTGAAGCTTTCTTT. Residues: CASSGPSSEAFF.

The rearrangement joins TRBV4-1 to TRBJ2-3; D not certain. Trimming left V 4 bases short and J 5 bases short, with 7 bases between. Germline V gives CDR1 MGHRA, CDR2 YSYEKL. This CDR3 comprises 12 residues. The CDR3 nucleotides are TGCGCCAGCAGCCCGCCTTTAGATACGCAGTATTTT. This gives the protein CASSPPLDTQYF.

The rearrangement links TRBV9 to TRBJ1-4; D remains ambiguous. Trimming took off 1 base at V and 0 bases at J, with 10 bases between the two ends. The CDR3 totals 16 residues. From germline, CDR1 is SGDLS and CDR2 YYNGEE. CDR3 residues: CASSVSVGSTNEKLFF. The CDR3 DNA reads TGTGCCAGCAGCGTATCCGTCGGTTCAACTAATGAAAAACTGTTTTTT.

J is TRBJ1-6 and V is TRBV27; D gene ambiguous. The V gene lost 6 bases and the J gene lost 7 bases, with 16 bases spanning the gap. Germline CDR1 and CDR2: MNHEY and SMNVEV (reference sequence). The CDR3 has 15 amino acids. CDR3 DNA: TGTGCCAGCAGCCGAGGGCGGGATTGGAATTCACCCCTCCACTTT. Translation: CASSRGRDWNSPLHF.

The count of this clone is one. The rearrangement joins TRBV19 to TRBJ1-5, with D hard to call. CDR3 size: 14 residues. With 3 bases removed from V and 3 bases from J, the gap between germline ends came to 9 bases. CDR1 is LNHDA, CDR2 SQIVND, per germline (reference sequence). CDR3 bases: TGTGCCAGTAGTATTTGGGGAATCAATCAGCCCCAGCATTTT. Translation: CASSIWGINQPQHF.

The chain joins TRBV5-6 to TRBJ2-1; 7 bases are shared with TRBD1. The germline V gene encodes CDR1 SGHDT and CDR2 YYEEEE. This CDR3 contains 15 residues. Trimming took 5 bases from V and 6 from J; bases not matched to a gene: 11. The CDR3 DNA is TGTGCCAGCAGTCTGCCAGGGGGTAGTAGCAATGAGCAGTTCTTC. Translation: CASSLPGGSSNEQFF.